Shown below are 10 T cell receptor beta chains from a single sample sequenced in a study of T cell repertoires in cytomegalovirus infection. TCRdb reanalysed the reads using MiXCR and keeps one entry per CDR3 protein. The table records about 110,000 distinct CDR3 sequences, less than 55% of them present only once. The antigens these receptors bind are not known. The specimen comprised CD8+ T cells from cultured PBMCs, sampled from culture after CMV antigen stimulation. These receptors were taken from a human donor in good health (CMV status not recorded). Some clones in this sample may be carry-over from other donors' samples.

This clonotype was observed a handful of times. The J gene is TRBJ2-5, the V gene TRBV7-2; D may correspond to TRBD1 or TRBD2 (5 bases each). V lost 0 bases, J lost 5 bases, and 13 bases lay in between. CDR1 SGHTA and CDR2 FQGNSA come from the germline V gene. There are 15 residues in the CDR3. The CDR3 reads CASSLARGPGETQYF. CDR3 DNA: TGTGCCAGCAGCTTAGCGAGGGGTCCCGGGGAGACCCAGTACTTC.

The CDR3 loop is CASSGGGSKQETQYF. Here the CDR3 DNA reads TGTGCCAGCAGTGGCGGGGGGTCCAAACAAGAGACCCAGTACTTC. The rearrangement links TRBV27 to TRBJ2-5, with 8 bases matching TRBD2. J was trimmed by 2 bases and V by 5 bases; bases with no gene match: 7. CDR3 length: 15 residues. The germline CDR1 and CDR2 sequences are MNHEY and SMNVEV (reference sequence).

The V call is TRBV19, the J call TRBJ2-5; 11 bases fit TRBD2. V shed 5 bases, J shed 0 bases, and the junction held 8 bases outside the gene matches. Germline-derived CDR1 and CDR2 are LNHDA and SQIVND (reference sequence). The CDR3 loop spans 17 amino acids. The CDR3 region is CASSRPWTSGYQETQYF. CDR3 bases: TGTGCCAGTAGTCGACCCTGGACTAGCGGGTACCAAGAGACCCAGTACTTC. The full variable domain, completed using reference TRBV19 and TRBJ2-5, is DGGITQSPKYLFRKEGQNVTLSCEQNLNHDAMYWYRQDPGQGLRLIYYSQIVNDFQKGDIAEGYSVSREKKESFPLTVTSAQKNPTAFYLCASSRPWTSGYQETQYFGPGTRLLVL.

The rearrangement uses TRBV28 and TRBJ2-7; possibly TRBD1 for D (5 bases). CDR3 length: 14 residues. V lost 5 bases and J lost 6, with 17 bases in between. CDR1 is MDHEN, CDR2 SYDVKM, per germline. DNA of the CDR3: TGTGCCAGCAGTCCTAGGGCTTTGCAGGGCGAGCAGTACTTC. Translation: CASSPRALQGEQYF.

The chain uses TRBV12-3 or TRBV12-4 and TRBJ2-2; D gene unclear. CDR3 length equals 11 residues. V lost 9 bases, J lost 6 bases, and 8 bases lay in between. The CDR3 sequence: CASLFAGELFF. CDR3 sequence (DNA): TGTGCCAGTCTCTTTGCCGGGGAGCTGTTTTTT.

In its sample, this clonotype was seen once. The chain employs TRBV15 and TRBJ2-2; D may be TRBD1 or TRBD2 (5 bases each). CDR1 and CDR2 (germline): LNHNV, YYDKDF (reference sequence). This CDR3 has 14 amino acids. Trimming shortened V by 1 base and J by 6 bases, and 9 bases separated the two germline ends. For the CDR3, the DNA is TGTGCCACCAGCAGAGTGAGAGGGGCCGGGGAGCTGTTTTTT. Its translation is CATSRVRGAGELFF.

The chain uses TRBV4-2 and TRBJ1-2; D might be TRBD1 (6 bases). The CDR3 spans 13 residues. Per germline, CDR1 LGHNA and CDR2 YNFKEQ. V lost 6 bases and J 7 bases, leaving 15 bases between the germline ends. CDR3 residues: CASSQRGGLGYTF. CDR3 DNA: TGTGCCAGCAGTCAAAGAGGGGGGCTTGGCTACACCTTC.

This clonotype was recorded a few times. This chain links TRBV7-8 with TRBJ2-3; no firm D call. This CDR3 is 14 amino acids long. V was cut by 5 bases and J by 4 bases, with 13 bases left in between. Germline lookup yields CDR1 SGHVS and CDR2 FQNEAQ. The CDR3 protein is CASSLDRVADTQYF. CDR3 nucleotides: TGTGCCAGCAGCCTAGATCGTGTGGCAGATACGCAGTATTTT.

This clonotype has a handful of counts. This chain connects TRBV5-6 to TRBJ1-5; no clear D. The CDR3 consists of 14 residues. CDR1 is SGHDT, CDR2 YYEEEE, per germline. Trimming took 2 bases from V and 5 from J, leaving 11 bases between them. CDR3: CASSFWTQDQPQHF. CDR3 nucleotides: TGTGCCAGCAGCTTTTGGACCCAAGATCAGCCCCAGCATTTT.

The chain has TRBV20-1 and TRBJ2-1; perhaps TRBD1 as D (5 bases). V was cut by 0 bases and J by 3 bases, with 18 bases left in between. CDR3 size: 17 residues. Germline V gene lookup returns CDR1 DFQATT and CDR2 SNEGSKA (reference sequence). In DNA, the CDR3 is TGCAGTGCTAGAGATAACCGTTTGGGGCAATACTACAATGAGCAGTTCTTC. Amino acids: CSARDNRLGQYYNEQFF.